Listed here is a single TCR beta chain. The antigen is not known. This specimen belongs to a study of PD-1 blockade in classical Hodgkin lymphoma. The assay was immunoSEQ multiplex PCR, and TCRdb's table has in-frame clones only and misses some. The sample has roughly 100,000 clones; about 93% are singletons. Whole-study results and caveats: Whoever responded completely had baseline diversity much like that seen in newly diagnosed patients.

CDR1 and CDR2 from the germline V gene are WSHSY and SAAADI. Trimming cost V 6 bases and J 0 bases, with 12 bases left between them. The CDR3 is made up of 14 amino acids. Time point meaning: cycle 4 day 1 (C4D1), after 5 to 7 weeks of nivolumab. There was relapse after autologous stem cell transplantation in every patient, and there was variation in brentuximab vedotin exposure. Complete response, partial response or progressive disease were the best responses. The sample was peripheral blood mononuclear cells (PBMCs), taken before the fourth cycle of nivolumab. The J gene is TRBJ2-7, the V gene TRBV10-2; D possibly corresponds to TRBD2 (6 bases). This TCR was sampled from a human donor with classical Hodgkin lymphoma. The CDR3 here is CASRPGLSSYEQYF. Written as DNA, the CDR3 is TGCGCCAGCAGACCGGGACTGAGCTCCTACGAGCAGTACTTC.